What follows are 8 T cell receptor beta chains derived from one specimen sequenced in a study of early stage breast cancer tumors. The table came from immunoSEQ multiplex PCR; TCRdb's copy has only in-frame clones and leaves some out. The sample holds roughly 5,000 clones, about 70% seen once. Material: breast tumor tissue. The receptors originated from a person aged 60 to 70 with breast cancer.

V gene TRBV11-3 combines with J gene TRBJ1-3, with TRBD1 matching over 7 bases. V shed 5 bases, J shed 8 bases, and the junction held 12 bases outside the gene matches. This CDR3 has 15 residues. Germline CDR1 is SGHNT and CDR2 is YENEEA. CDR3 sequence reads: CASSADGQAGDTIYF. DNA for the CDR3: TGTGCCAGCAGCGCGGACGGACAGGCAGGGGACACCATATATTTT.

The chain has TRBV27 and TRBJ2-3; D gene unclear. This CDR3 is 12 amino acids long. Trimming pared 6 bases from V and 4 bases from J, leaving 8 bases between. Germline V lookup: CDR1 MNHEY, CDR2 SMNVEV (reference sequence). CDR3 in DNA: TGTGCCAGCAGCCCTCGGCCAGATACGCAGTATTTT. Protein product: CASSPRPDTQYF.

The chain carries TRBV5-5 and TRBJ1-4; no clear D. Germline CDR1 and CDR2: SGHKS and YYEKEE (reference sequence). The CDR3 totals 15 residues. Deletions cut 4 bases from V and 6 bases from J, with 16 bases between. The CDR3 nucleotides are TGTGCCAGCAGCGGCTTCCCGACGGGGTATGAAAAACTGTTTTTT. Translated: CASSGFPTGYEKLFF.

This clone was observed a few times. J is TRBJ2-5 and V is TRBV5-1, with D tentatively TRBD1 (7 bases). V lost 3 bases, J lost 3 bases, and 12 bases lay in between. The CDR3 is 14 amino acids. The germline V gene has CDR1 SGHRS and CDR2 YFSETQ. The CDR3 DNA sequence: TGCGCCAGCAGCTCGACCAGGGGGGAAGAGACCCAGTACTTC. It codes for CASSSTRGEETQYF.

The CDR3 sequence is CASSRGQSTDTQYF. CDR3 DNA sequence: TGTGCCAGCAGCCGCGGACAGAGCACAGATACGCAGTATTTT. This chain joins TRBV5-4 and TRBJ2-3, with D perhaps TRBD1 (6 bases). The CDR3 sequence is 14 residues long. The ends were cut back, 4 bases at V and 0 bases at J, with 9 bases in the middle. Looked up from germline, CDR1 is SGHNT and CDR2 is YYREEE (reference sequence).

The J gene is TRBJ2-2, the V gene TRBV18; no definite D call. V was clipped by 1 base and J by 6 bases, with 6 bases between them. Germline-derived CDR1 and CDR2 are KGHSH and LQKENI. The CDR3 runs to 13 residues. Here the CDR3 DNA reads TGTGCCAGCTCACCACAGGGCGCCGGGGAGCTGTTTTTT. Protein product: CASSPQGAGELFF.

The chain couples TRBV6-4 to TRBJ2-3, with D hard to call. CDR3 length: 15 residues. Per the germline V gene, CDR1 is MRHNA and CDR2 is SNTAGT. V was cut by 8 bases and J by 2 bases, with 17 bases left in between. Here the CDR3 reads CASSLGDVPTDTQYF. The CDR3 nucleotides read TGTGCCAGCTCCTTAGGTGACGTACCCACAGATACGCAGTATTTT.

The V and J genes are TRBV7-3 and TRBJ2-2; D gene ambiguous. The CDR3 sequence is 12 residues long. Germline V lookup: CDR1 SGHTA, CDR2 FQGTGA. V dropped 3 bases and J dropped 3 bases, with 2 bases sitting between them. The CDR3 DNA reads TGTGCCAGCAGCTTCCACACCGGGGAGCTGTTTTTT. It encodes CASSFHTGELFF.